These 21 T cell receptor beta chains originate from one sample sequenced in a study of T cell changes during pregnancy in multiple sclerosis. This table comes from immunoSEQ multiplex PCR, and its TCRdb copy is limited to in-frame clones, with some not included. The data contain 90,000 to 100,000 clones, more than 85% of them seen just once; the ten biggest clones take up 1.5% to 1.7%. This sample comprised peripheral blood, obtained in the first trimester of pregnancy. The receptors come from a female donor with multiple sclerosis, enrolled in a pregnancy study.

This clone has a single count. DNA for the CDR3: TGTGCCAGCAGCGTAGGGGGAGGGTGGGATGAGCAGTTCTTC. Residues: CASSVGGGWDEQFF. The V call is TRBV9, the J call TRBJ2-1; the match to TRBD2 covers 7 bases. The CDR3 consists of 14 residues. Germline V CDR1 and CDR2: SGDLS, YYNGEE. V lost 0 bases to trimming and J lost 8 bases; unmatched junction nucleotides: 5.

Here the CDR3 DNA reads TGTGCCAGCAGCCCCGGGACATTGGGACATCAGCCCCAGCATTTT. It is translated as CASSPGTLGHQPQHF. V usage is TRBV7-8 and J usage is TRBJ1-5; possibly TRBD1 for D (6 bases). This CDR3 comprises 15 residues. CDR1 is SGHVS and CDR2 is FQNEAQ in the germline V gene. The V and J ends lost 5 bases and 5 bases respectively, with 16 bases between them.

This clone showed up just a few times. The rearrangement uses TRBV27 and TRBJ2-7, with 7 bases fitting TRBD2. V dropped 6 bases and J dropped 4; count of bases not matched to a gene: 9. The CDR3 runs 14 residues. CDR1 is MNHEY, CDR2 SMNVEV, per germline (reference sequence). CDR3 sequence (DNA): TGTGCCAGCAGCCCAGGACTAGGTGGGTACGAGCAGTACTTC. It codes for CASSPGLGGYEQYF.

The chain employs TRBV30 and TRBJ2-1; 7 bases align to TRBD2. This CDR3 spans 15 amino acids. Germline V gene sequence: CDR1 GTSNPN, CDR2 SVGIG (reference sequence). Trimming removed 4 bases from V and 8 bases from J; junction bases left unmatched: 14. CDR3 protein: CAWNSGGSTFDEQFF. Written as DNA, the CDR3 is TGTGCCTGGAATTCTGGCGGGAGTACGTTCGATGAGCAGTTCTTC.

V is TRBV20-1 and J is TRBJ2-1; no clear D gene. The CDR3 length is 11 residues. Germline V gene lookup returns CDR1 DFQATT and CDR2 SNEGSKA (reference sequence). V lost 6 bases and J lost 4, with 7 bases in between. CDR3 residues: CSAAVYNEQFF. CDR3 bases: TGCAGTGCCGCGGTATACAATGAGCAGTTCTTC.

The rearrangement uses TRBV5-4 and TRBJ1-1; TRBD1 aligns across 9 bases. CDR3 size: 15 residues. Germline CDR1 reads SGHNT; CDR2 reads YYREEE (reference sequence). J gave up 4 bases and V 4 bases, and 8 bases lay outside the gene matches. CDR3 DNA: TGTGCCAGCAGCGGGACAGGGCTGAGCAGCACTGAAGCTTTCTTT. Translation gives CASSGTGLSSTEAFF. The entire variable domain, with the rest obtained from reference TRBV5-4 and TRBJ1-1, is as follows: ETGVTQSPTHLIKTRGQQVTLRCSSQSGHNTVSWYQQALGQGPQFIFQYYREEENGRGNFPPRFSGLQFPNYSSELNVNALELDDSALYLCASSGTGLSSTEAFFGQGTRLTVV.

The chain has TRBV6-5 and TRBJ2-3; D is perhaps TRBD2 (6 bases). Germline V gene lookup returns CDR1 MNHEY and CDR2 SVGAGI. The CDR3 covers 16 residues. V was cut by 0 bases and J by 5 bases, with 15 bases left in between. The CDR3 region has the DNA TGTGCCAGCAGTTACTCGATCCAGGCCGGGGGAGATACGCAGTATTTT. This sequence encodes CASSYSIQAGGDTQYF.

For the CDR3, the DNA is TGTGCCAGCAGTTACTATCAGGGTAATGAGCAGTTCTTC. Translating gives CASSYYQGNEQFF. The rearrangement links TRBV6-5 to TRBJ2-1, with a tentative D call TRBD1 (5 bases). V shed 1 base and J shed 7 bases, with 8 bases lying between them. Germline-derived CDR1 and CDR2 are MNHEY and SVGAGI. CDR3 size: 13 residues.

CDR3 bases: TGCGCCAGCAGCCAAGATCTGACTCGCCTATGGAGTGAGCAGTACTTC. As protein: CASSQDLTRLWSEQYF. The rearrangement links TRBV4-1 to TRBJ2-7; unclear D gene. Trimming left V 0 bases short and J 7 bases short, with 19 bases between. CDR1 is MGHRA, CDR2 YSYEKL, per germline. This CDR3 is built from 16 residues.

This chain connects TRBV4-3 to TRBJ1-5; possible D gene TRBD1, 6 bases. Germline V lookup: CDR1 LGHNA, CDR2 YSLEER. This CDR3 has 14 residues. V lost 1 base, J lost 2 bases, and 6 bases lay in between. Here the CDR3 DNA reads TGCGCCAGCAGCCAAGGGGGGCGCAATCAGCCCCAGCATTTT. Translated, it gives CASSQGGRNQPQHF.

The chain has TRBV7-2 and TRBJ2-1; 8 bases map to TRBD2. In germline, CDR1 is SGHTA, CDR2 FQGNSA. V was pared by 5 bases and J by 5 bases, with 17 bases of the junction left unmatched. The CDR3 spans 18 residues. CDR3 in DNA: TGTGCCAGCAGCCTAGGCCGGTTACTGGGCGGGAGGAACAATGAGCAGTTCTTC. Its translation is CASSLGRLLGGRNNEQFF.

The V gene is TRBV5-4, the J gene TRBJ2-7, with D possibly being TRBD2 (6 bases). The V gene lost 4 bases and the J gene lost 6 bases, with 20 bases spanning the gap. Per germline, CDR1 SGHNT and CDR2 YYREEE (reference sequence). The CDR3 loop spans 15 amino acids. CDR3 sequence: CASSDRGTGRIEQYF. For the CDR3, the DNA is TGTGCCAGCAGCGATCGAGGGACTGGACGGATCGAGCAGTACTTC.

This chain uses TRBV2 with TRBJ1-4; 8 nucleotides agree with TRBD1. The trim removed 6 bases at V and 7 bases at J, leaving 7 bases unmatched. CDR1 SNHLY and CDR2 FYNNEI come from the germline V gene. This CDR3 is built from 14 residues. CDR3 sequence reads: CASRDGQGSEKLFF. The CDR3 DNA reads as TGTGCCAGCAGAGATGGACAGGGAAGTGAAAAACTGTTTTTT.

The rearrangement links TRBV29-1 to TRBJ2-7; D not certain. V dropped 4 bases and J dropped 4 bases, with 8 bases sitting between them. The CDR3 is 11 residues long. The V gene's germline CDR1 is SQVTM and CDR2 ANQGSEA. The CDR3 DNA sequence: TGCAGCGTTGGTATCCGGTACGAGCAGTACTTC. Translation gives CSVGIRYEQYF.

This clone has a single count. This CDR3 reads CASSHKVGARMNTEAFF. DNA of the CDR3: TGTGCCAGCAGCCACAAGGTGGGCGCTCGCATGAACACTGAAGCTTTCTTT. The gene calls are TRBV7-2 and TRBJ1-1; no clear D. The CDR3 totals 17 residues. Germline V gives CDR1 SGHTA, CDR2 FQGNSA. Deletions cut 5 bases from V and 0 bases from J, with 19 bases between.

This clone was detected once. The V gene is TRBV6-1, the J gene TRBJ2-1, with D possibly matching TRBD1 (5 bases). With 2 bases removed from V and 2 bases from J, the gap between germline ends came to 13 bases. Germline-derived CDR1 and CDR2 are MNHNS and SASEGT. CDR3 length: 16 residues. The CDR3 sequence: CASSEYLQVPYNEQFF. In DNA, the CDR3 is TGTGCCAGCAGTGAATATCTACAGGTACCCTACAATGAGCAGTTCTTC.

This clone was seen a handful of times. The chain is built from TRBV4-2 and TRBJ2-7; D is possibly TRBD2 (6 bases). The V gene lost 0 bases and the J gene lost 6 bases, with 18 bases spanning the gap. Germline V lookup: CDR1 LGHNA, CDR2 YNFKEQ. There are 16 residues in the CDR3. CDR3 residues: CASSQDLGLRGSEQYF. CDR3 DNA sequence: TGTGCCAGCAGCCAAGATCTAGGACTACGGGGCTCCGAGCAGTACTTC.

The chain links TRBV27 to TRBJ2-7; 7 nucleotides match TRBD2. Germline V gene lookup returns CDR1 MNHEY and CDR2 SMNVEV (reference sequence). V was clipped by 6 bases and J by 7 bases; unmatched bases: 15. The CDR3 is 15 amino acids. CDR3 sequence reads: CASSLDASGLREQYF. CDR3 DNA sequence: TGTGCCAGCAGCCTCGACGCTAGCGGACTACGAGAGCAGTACTTC.

The chain employs TRBV9 and TRBJ2-2; 8 bases line up with TRBD1. CDR3 size: 15 residues. Germline V gene lookup returns CDR1 SGDLS and CDR2 YYNGEE. V was pared by 4 bases and J by 0 bases, with 2 bases of the junction left unmatched. CDR3: CASSPGQANTGELFF. The CDR3 nucleotides are TGTGCCAGCAGCCCGGGACAGGCGAACACCGGGGAGCTGTTTTTT.

J is TRBJ2-1 and V is TRBV29-1; perhaps TRBD2 as D (6 bases). Germline loops: CDR1 SQVTM, CDR2 ANQGSEA. This CDR3 contains 14 residues. Trimming removed 7 bases from V and 4 bases from J, with 17 bases in between. CDR3 DNA: TGCAGCGCAAGGTCAGGAGGACTATACAATGAGCAGTTCTTC. Encoded protein: CSARSGGLYNEQFF.

The V call is TRBV10-3, the J call TRBJ2-7; TRBD2 is a possible D gene (5 bases). CDR1 and CDR2 (germline): ENHRY, SYGVKD. The CDR3 sequence is 17 residues long. Trimming took 0 bases from V and 2 from J, leaving 17 bases between them. CDR3 protein: CAISESIAQRGTYEQYF. In DNA form, the CDR3 reads TGTGCCATCAGTGAGTCGATCGCCCAACGGGGAACCTACGAGCAGTACTTC.